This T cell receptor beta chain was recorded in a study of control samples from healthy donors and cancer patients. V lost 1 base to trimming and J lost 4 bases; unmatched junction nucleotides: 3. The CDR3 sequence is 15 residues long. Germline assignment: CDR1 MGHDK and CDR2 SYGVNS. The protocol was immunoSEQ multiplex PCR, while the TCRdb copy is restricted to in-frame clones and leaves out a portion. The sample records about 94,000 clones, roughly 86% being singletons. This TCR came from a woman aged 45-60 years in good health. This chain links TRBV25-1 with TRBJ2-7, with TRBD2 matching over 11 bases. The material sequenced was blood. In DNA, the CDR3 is TGTGCCAGCAGTGAATTTACTAGCGGGAGTTACGAGCAGTACTTC. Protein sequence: CASSEFTSGSYEQYF.